The 10 T cell receptor beta chains in this list originate from one sample, sequenced in a study of Ad26.COV2.S vaccination and SARS-CoV-2 variants. Treatment reported: about 20 received Ad26.COV2.S at low or high dose, single or two shots; several received placebo; per-sample allocation not given. Sampling occurred on day 63 after the first vaccine or placebo injection. Profiling relied on immunoSEQ multiplex PCR, and the TCRdb table lists in-frame clones only, not all of them. The sample contains 440,000 or so clones, less than 95% of which appear only once. Source: peripheral blood, taken in a trial of Ad26.COV2.S vaccine versus placebo. These receptors all stem from a person between 18 and 59 years old who received the Ad26.COV2.S COVID-19 vaccine or a placebo.

The chain carries TRBV7-9 and TRBJ2-5; D possibly matches TRBD1 or TRBD2 (5 bases each). Germline V CDR1 and CDR2: SEHNR, FQNEAQ (reference sequence). This CDR3 is 13 amino acids long. The V end lost 5 bases, the J end lost 7 bases, and 14 bases lay between the germline ends. This chain's CDR3 is CASSPGPRVTQYF. For the CDR3, the DNA is TGTGCCAGCAGCCCGGGACCGAGGGTGACCCAGTACTTC.

The chain joins TRBV5-1 to TRBJ2-1; D is perhaps TRBD2 (6 bases). V was clipped by 3 bases and J by 7 bases, with 26 bases between them. CDR1 and CDR2 (germline): SGHRS, YFSETQ. CDR3 size: 18 residues. CDR3 coding DNA: TGCGCCAGCAGCTGGGTTACTCCCCCATCGACCGGGGGAAATGAGCAGTTCTTC. Protein product: CASSWVTPPSTGGNEQFF.

The chain combines TRBV6-4 with TRBJ2-3; D ambiguous. The CDR3 sequence is 13 residues long. Trimming cost V 5 bases and J 5 bases, with 11 bases left between them. Germline V gene sequence: CDR1 MRHNA, CDR2 SNTAGT. CDR3: CASSSEQGDTQYF. The CDR3 DNA follows: TGTGCCAGCAGTTCGGAGCAAGGAGATACGCAGTATTTT.

The chain is built from TRBV2 and TRBJ1-6, with TRBD1 as a possible D gene (5 bases). The CDR3 runs to 13 residues. The germline V gene has CDR1 SNHLY and CDR2 FYNNEI. V was pared by 3 bases and J by 8 bases, with 8 bases between. This CDR3 is CASSEAGYSPLHF. The CDR3 DNA reads as TGTGCCAGCAGTGAGGCAGGGTATTCACCCCTCCACTTT.

This chain links TRBV10-3 with TRBJ2-6; 9 bases are shared with TRBD1. J gave up 13 bases and V 7 bases, and 11 bases lay outside the gene matches. The germline V gene encodes CDR1 ENHRY and CDR2 SYGVKD. The CDR3 totals 14 residues. The CDR3, as DNA: TGTGCCATCAACCCGGACAGGGGCGGGAAGGTCCTGACTTTC. Its translation is CAINPDRGGKVLTF.

This clone was seen at least ten times. The genes are TRBV6-5 and TRBJ2-3, with TRBD2 matching 11 bases. In germline, CDR1 is MNHEY, CDR2 SVGAGI. The CDR3 runs to 15 residues. V lost 6 bases and J lost 4; bases outside the gene matches: 6. The CDR3 DNA reads as TGTGCCAGCAGCCTACTAGCGGGAGACTCAGATACGCAGTATTTT. Encoded protein: CASSLLAGDSDTQYF.

The genes are TRBV28 and TRBJ1-1; D might be TRBD1 (5 bases). With 8 bases removed from V and 1 base from J, the gap between germline ends came to 14 bases. Per the germline V gene, CDR1 is MDHEN and CDR2 is SYDVKM. The CDR3 spans 14 residues. CDR3 region: CASQGSVRNTEAFF. The CDR3 nucleotides read TGTGCCAGCCAGGGCTCGGTCAGGAACACTGAAGCTTTCTTT.

This rearrangement joins TRBV19 to TRBJ1-5; D is possibly TRBD1 (6 bases). Deletions cut 9 bases from V and 8 bases from J, with 20 bases between. From germline, CDR1 is LNHDA and CDR2 SQIVND (reference sequence). The CDR3 spans 14 residues. The CDR3 nucleotides read TGTGCCAGCACCGTACAGGGAGGAGTTGAGCCCCAGCATTTT. Translating gives CASTVQGGVEPQHF.

The gene calls are TRBV5-1 and TRBJ2-5; 11 bases match TRBD2. This CDR3 has 15 amino acids. Per the germline V gene, CDR1 is SGHRS and CDR2 is YFSETQ. The V segment lost 2 bases and the J segment 2 bases; nucleotides outside the gene matches: 2. CDR3 bases: TGCGCCAGCAGCTTACTAGCGGGAGATCAAGAGACCCAGTACTTC. Translated, it gives CASSLLAGDQETQYF.

The table lists this clone with a few counts. The chain couples TRBV27 to TRBJ1-1; D is ambiguous. V gave up 0 bases and J gave up 6 bases, with 8 bases separating them. From germline, CDR1 is MNHEY and CDR2 SMNVEV (reference sequence). This CDR3 spans 13 amino acids. The CDR3, as DNA: TGTGCCAGCAGTTTATCATTACTCTCTGAAGCTTTCTTT. Residues: CASSLSLLSEAFF.